This is a list of T cell receptor beta chains from one sample in a study of identical twins. TCRdb reprocessed the 5' RACE reads via MiXCR and lists one record per CDR3 protein. The table includes 460,000 or so distinct CDR3 sequences, more than 13% detected once. These data also formed part of another study, on yellow fever vaccine responses in identical twins.

Input material: CD4+ T cells sorted from blood. These receptors originate from a woman in her late teens or twenties in good health. The CDR3 runs from the conserved cysteine through the conserved F or W. Each record gives: J gene, V gene, D gene, clone size, CDR3 DNA, CDR3 protein. D genes are given only for firm matches. Size is stated for part of the rows, as once, few or many counts, or as a class when the clone is expanded.

J: TRBJ2-5; V: TRBV10-3; D: .; size: .; DNA: TGTGCCATCAGTATGGACACACGAGAGACCCAGTACTTC; CDR3: CAISMDTRETQYF
J: TRBJ2-7; V: TRBV5-1; D: TRBD1; size: many; DNA: TGCGCCAGCAGCTTGGACAGGGGCTACGAGCAGTACTTC; CDR3: CASSLDRGYEQYF
J: TRBJ2-7; V: TRBV27; D: .; size: .; DNA: TGTGCCAGCAGTTCCTTGGGGGCAGCCTACGAGCAGTACTTC; CDR3: CASSSLGAAYEQYF
J: TRBJ2-5; V: TRBV7-9; D: .; size: few; DNA: TGTGCCAGCAGCTTATTAAAGGGGGAGCGGCAAGAGACCCAGTACTTC; CDR3: CASSLLKGERQETQYF
J: TRBJ2-7; V: TRBV5-1; D: .; size: few; DNA: TGCGCCAGCAGCTTGGACTGGGACGAGCAGTACTTC; CDR3: CASSLDWDEQYF
J: TRBJ2-1; V: TRBV9; D: TRBD1; size: few; DNA: TGTGCCAGCAGCGTCACAGGGGGCAGATACAATGAGCAGTTCTTC; CDR3: CASSVTGGRYNEQFF
J: TRBJ1-1; V: TRBV27; D: .; size: .; DNA: TGTGCCAGCAGTTTAGGGAACCCATCCACTGAAGCTTTCTTT; CDR3: CASSLGNPSTEAFF
J: TRBJ1-4; V: TRBV5-1; D: .; size: few; DNA: TGCGCCAGCAGCACCGGCGCGGGGATTGAAAAACTGTTTTTT; CDR3: CASSTGAGIEKLFF
J: TRBJ2-2; V: TRBV9; D: TRBD1; size: few; DNA: TGTGCCAGCAGCGTAGAAGGGGGCTGGTCCGGGGAGCTGTTTTTT; CDR3: CASSVEGGWSGELFF
J: TRBJ2-7; V: TRBV28; D: .; size: .; DNA: TGTGCCAGCAGTTTCGGACAGTACGAGCAGTACTTC; CDR3: CASSFGQYEQYF
J: TRBJ2-1; V: TRBV7-9; D: .; size: many; DNA: TGTGCCAGCAGCTTAGTTGGTAGCGGAACGAACAATGAGCAGTTCTTC; CDR3: CASSLVGSGTNNEQFF
J: TRBJ2-1; V: TRBV6-5; D: TRBD1; size: .; DNA: TGTGCCAGCAGTTACAGGTGGACAGGGGAGCACAATGAGCAGTTCTTC; CDR3: CASSYRWTGEHNEQFF
J: TRBJ1-1; V: TRBV28; D: TRBD1; size: few; DNA: TGTGCCAGCAGTTTAGGAGACAGGGGGAACACTGAAGCTTTCTTT; CDR3: CASSLGDRGNTEAFF
J: TRBJ2-1; V: TRBV20-1; D: .; size: few; DNA: TGCAGTGCTAGAGAATCTGGGACCTACTCCTACAATGAGCAGTTCTTC; CDR3: CSARESGTYSYNEQFF
J: TRBJ1-1; V: TRBV7-2; D: .; size: .; DNA: TGTGCCAGCAGCTTGGGGGAGATCTACCTTGAAGCTTTCTTT; CDR3: CASSLGEIYLEAFF
J: TRBJ2-7; V: TRBV7-9; D: .; size: .; DNA: TGTGCCAGCAGCTTAGACCTAGCCTTCTACGAGCAGTACTTC; CDR3: CASSLDLAFYEQYF
J: TRBJ2-2; V: TRBV5-1; D: .; size: few; DNA: TGCGCCAGCAGCTTGGCTTCCCCGAACACCGGGGAGCTGTTTTTT; CDR3: CASSLASPNTGELFF
J: TRBJ2-5; V: TRBV5-4; D: TRBD1; size: .; DNA: TGTGCCAGCAGCTCAAGGAAAACAGGGGGAAGGGAGACCCAGTACTTC; CDR3: CASSSRKTGGRETQYF
J: TRBJ2-4; V: TRBV5-4; D: TRBD1; size: .; DNA: TGTGCCAGCAGCTTGGGGACAGGTCCCGCCAAAAACATTCAGTACTTC; CDR3: CASSLGTGPAKNIQYF
J: TRBJ1-1; V: TRBV6-5; D: .; size: few; DNA: TGTGCCAGCAGCTTTGGACCTTTTGAAGCTTTCTTT; CDR3: CASSFGPFEAFF
J: TRBJ1-3; V: TRBV7-2; D: .; size: few; DNA: TGTGCCAGCAGTCCGAGTTTGGGACTCTCTGGAAACACCATATATTTT; CDR3: CASSPSLGLSGNTIYF
J: TRBJ2-7; V: TRBV6-2/TRBV6-3; D: .; size: few; DNA: TGTGCCAGCAGACCCAGACTGGGGACATCCTACGAGCAGTACTTC; CDR3: CASRPRLGTSYEQYF
J: TRBJ2-7; V: TRBV2; D: .; size: .; DNA: TGTGCCAGCCTGACAGCCTACGAGCAGTACTTC; CDR3: CASLTAYEQYF
J: TRBJ1-1; V: TRBV12-3/TRBV12-4; D: .; size: many; DNA: TGTGCCAGCAGTTTCACAGGGGAAGCTTTCTTT; CDR3: CASSFTGEAFF
J: TRBJ1-2; V: TRBV2; D: .; size: .; DNA: TGTGCCAGCAGGGAGAGTACTGGCTACACCTTC; CDR3: CASRESTGYTF
J: TRBJ2-2; V: TRBV20-1; D: TRBD2; size: .; DNA: TGCAGTGCTAGATCGCGACTAGCGGGAGGTGGGACCGGGGAGCTGTTTTTT; CDR3: CSARSRLAGGGTGELFF
J: TRBJ1-2; V: TRBV29-1; D: .; size: few; DNA: TGCAGCGTTGTAAGGACAGCGAATAACTATGGCTACACCTTC; CDR3: CSVVRTANNYGYTF
J: TRBJ2-7; V: TRBV7-9; D: TRBD1; size: .; DNA: TGTGCCAGCAGCTTAGAGCGTACAGGGGTTTCCCACGAGCAGTACTTC; CDR3: CASSLERTGVSHEQYF
J: TRBJ1-2; V: TRBV11-2; D: .; size: .; DNA: TGTGCCAGCAGCTTAGATCCGGGTGGGGTAGAGTCTGGCTACACCTTC; CDR3: CASSLDPGGVESGYTF
J: TRBJ2-7; V: TRBV7-9; D: .; size: few; DNA: TGTGCCAGCAGCTTAGGGGGGTCGTGGCCATCACTCTACGAGCAGTACTTC; CDR3: CASSLGGSWPSLYEQYF
J: TRBJ2-7; V: TRBV10-3; D: TRBD2; size: .; DNA: TGTGCCATCAGTGAGGGGAGCGGGAGTAACTCCTACGAGCAGTACTTC; CDR3: CAISEGSGSNSYEQYF
J: TRBJ2-7; V: TRBV9; D: .; size: .; DNA: TGTGCCAGCAGCGTAGGGGCTGGAAACTACGAGCAGTACTTC; CDR3: CASSVGAGNYEQYF
J: TRBJ2-2; V: TRBV11-2; D: TRBD1; size: once; DNA: TGTGCCAGCAGCGTCCGGACAGGGGGGAGAAGCGGCACCGGGGAGCTGTTTTTT; CDR3: CASSVRTGGRSGTGELFF
J: TRBJ2-7; V: TRBV6-1; D: .; size: .; DNA: TGTGCCAGCACTCCTGCAGGGGTCTACGAGCAGTACTTC; CDR3: CASTPAGVYEQYF
J: TRBJ2-1; V: TRBV12-3/TRBV12-4; D: TRBD2; size: .; DNA: TGTGCCAGCACCCTAAAGCGGGGGGCCCTAGGGTATGAGCAGTTCTTC; CDR3: CASTLKRGALGYEQFF
J: TRBJ1-1; V: TRBV6-5; D: .; size: .; DNA: TGTGCCAGCAGTTACGGGAAACTCGGGGGCACTGAAGCTTTCTTT; CDR3: CASSYGKLGGTEAFF
J: TRBJ2-7; V: TRBV5-1; D: .; size: few; DNA: TGCGCCAGCAGTTTTCTCCCCGGGCCGATTTACGAGCAGTACTTC; CDR3: CASSFLPGPIYEQYF
J: TRBJ2-7; V: TRBV4-1; D: .; size: .; DNA: TGCGCCAGCAGCCAAGGGACAATAGCCTACGAGCAGTACTTC; CDR3: CASSQGTIAYEQYF
J: TRBJ2-7; V: TRBV9; D: .; size: few; DNA: TGTGCCACCAGCTACGAGCAGTACTTC; CDR3: CATSYEQYF
J: TRBJ1-6; V: TRBV7-3; D: .; size: .; DNA: TGTGCCAGCTCAAAAGACGTTAACTCACCCCTCCACTTT; CDR3: CASSKDVNSPLHF
J: TRBJ2-1; V: TRBV5-1; D: TRBD2; size: few; DNA: TGCGCCAGCAGCGTTGGAAGTCTAGCGGGAGCGAATGAGCAGTTCTTC; CDR3: CASSVGSLAGANEQFF
J: TRBJ1-5; V: TRBV2; D: .; size: .; DNA: TGTGCCAGCACCCTCGAAGAGGGGCGTCAGCCCCAGCATTTT; CDR3: CASTLEEGRQPQHF
J: TRBJ2-3; V: TRBV7-8; D: .; size: many; DNA: TGTGCCAGCAGCCTCCGGGAGACAGATACGCAGTATTTT; CDR3: CASSLRETDTQYF
J: TRBJ2-1; V: TRBV2; D: .; size: .; DNA: TGTGCCAGCAGTGAATGGGACACAAATGAGCAGTTCTTC; CDR3: CASSEWDTNEQFF
J: TRBJ2-7; V: TRBV6-4; D: .; size: few; DNA: TGTGCCAGCAGTGATACTATCCGCTACGAGCAGTACTTC; CDR3: CASSDTIRYEQYF
J: TRBJ2-3; V: TRBV5-1; D: .; size: .; DNA: TGCGCCAGCAGCTTTGGGACCGGGAAAACAGATACGCAGTATTTT; CDR3: CASSFGTGKTDTQYF
J: TRBJ1-3; V: TRBV12-2; D: .; size: .; DNA: TGTGCAAGTCGCTTACCGAAAACCGGGACAGGGGTCCGCTCTGGAAACACCATATATTTT; CDR3: CASRLPKTGTGVRSGNTIYF
J: TRBJ1-5; V: TRBV7-8; D: .; size: .; DNA: TGTGCCAGCAGCTTAGAGGGAGGGAGGGACAATCAGCCCCAGCATTTT; CDR3: CASSLEGGRDNQPQHF